This T cell receptor beta chain originates from a study of OX40 agonist ivuxolimab in advanced cancers. Study context: Partial responses were achieved by three patients: one hepatocellular carcinoma, two cutaneous melanoma.

Germline CDR1 MDHEN, CDR2 SYDVKM. The V segment lost 2 bases and the J segment 4 bases; nucleotides outside the gene matches: 4. This CDR3 spans 14 amino acids. TCRdb's copy holds only in-frame clones and misses some; the assay was immunoSEQ multiplex PCR. The sample records some 60,000 clones, around 90% being singletons. Study-wide results and caveats: At 0.1 to 3.0 mg/kg, clonal expansion of CD4+ and CD8+ blood T cells had occurred by week 6.

Patients were ineligible given autoimmune disease history or systemic immunosuppression. On this clone itself: Its antigen is unknown. The same CDR3 also results from other DNA sequences found in this sample.

The genes are TRBV28 and TRBJ2-7; 8 bases are a match to TRBD1. This TCR derives from an adult with an advanced solid tumor such as melanoma, head and neck, liver or kidney cancer. The sequencing here drew on CD4+ or CD8+ T cells sorted from blood, taken in a trial of the OX40 agonist ivuxolimab. The CDR3 spells CASSLGQGAYEQYF. CDR3 DNA sequence: TGTGCCAGCAGTTTAGGGCAGGGGGCATACGAGCAGTACTTC.